This T cell receptor beta chain stems from a study of T cells in Graves' hyperthyroidism and ophthalmopathy. Study observations and caveats: The blood repertoire included most of the expanded thyroid clonotypes above 0.001. Ophthalmopathy prediction by the model preceded onset by a median approximately six months. A model built on 13 V-J features separated ophthalmopathy from stable hyperthyroidism.

Fresh peripheral blood, approximately 10 ml, was the source of the PBMCs. TCR beta CDR3 sequences were amplified from RNA transcripts. First-round RT-PCR targeting the TCR CDR3 was performed with the HTBI primer set. From the multiplex PCR reads, TCRdb called clonotypes with MiXCR, one entry per CDR3 protein. Among fewer than 350,000 distinct CDR3 sequences listed, 15% to 20% were seen once. There are many counts of this clonotype. Its antigen is still unknown. This CDR3 contains 13 residues. Trimming cost V 4 bases and J 7 bases, with 13 bases left between them. The sample comprised blood. The chain couples TRBV12-3 or TRBV12-4 to TRBJ1-1; D gene unclear. The receptor's source is a woman in her thirties or forties with Graves' ophthalmopathy. CDR3 in amino acids: CASSSSVRVEAFF. DNA for the CDR3: TGTGCCAGCAGTTCCTCCGTAAGAGTTGAAGCTTTCTTT.